This entry features one T cell receptor beta chain sequence. What it binds is not known. This was a deep-level run. TCRdb's table, derived via immunoSEQ multiplex PCR, lists solely in-frame clones and lacks some. This sample has about 1.5 million clones, with approximately 98% found just once. This sample is part of a study of shared clonotypes between healthy human individuals. Study at large: Sampling drew on donors who were a couple of women and a few men aged 18 to 49. There were three CD4 naive, three CD4 memory, two CD8 naive and one CD8 memory plates per donor.

Per germline, CDR1 SGHAT and CDR2 FQNNGV. V lost 5 bases and J lost 5, with 15 bases in between. CDR3 size: 14 residues. Findings and limits, study-wide: Richness estimates generally favored naive over memory subsets.

The sequenced sample consisted of naive CD4+ T cells sorted from blood. Subset defined: CD45RA+ positively selected. This rearrangement joins TRBV11-2 to TRBJ2-5; D might be TRBD1 (6 bases). This receptor was obtained from a man aged 25-40 years in good health. CDR3 bases: TGTGCCAGCAGCCTGACAACAGGGACGGAGACCCAGTACTTC. This codes for CASSLTTGTETQYF.